This TCR beta chain was recovered during a study of blood T cells in healthy people across ages. The germline V gene encodes CDR1 MRHNA and CDR2 SNTAGT. Losses at the gene ends were 0 bases for V and 2 bases for J; bases not matched to a gene: 2. The CDR3 has 16 amino acids. With a J-beta primer mix and a sample-barcoded 5' primer, a second PCR ran about 7 to 12 cycles. TCRdb re-analysed the 5' RACE reads in MiXCR, keeping a single row per CDR3 protein. The table shows about 1,500,000 distinct CDR3 sequences, with approximately 30% occurring only once. In this sample, this clonotype turned up many times. Total RNA extracted from each sample amounted to at least 5 micrograms.

Sequenced material: blood. The V call is TRBV6-4, the J call TRBJ2-3, with TRBD2 matching over 10 bases. This TCR derives from a woman aged 25-40 years in good health. The CDR3 sequence: CASSDSSGGTTDTQYF. The CDR3 coding sequence is TGTGCCAGCAGTGACTCTAGCGGGGGGACCACAGATACGCAGTATTTT.